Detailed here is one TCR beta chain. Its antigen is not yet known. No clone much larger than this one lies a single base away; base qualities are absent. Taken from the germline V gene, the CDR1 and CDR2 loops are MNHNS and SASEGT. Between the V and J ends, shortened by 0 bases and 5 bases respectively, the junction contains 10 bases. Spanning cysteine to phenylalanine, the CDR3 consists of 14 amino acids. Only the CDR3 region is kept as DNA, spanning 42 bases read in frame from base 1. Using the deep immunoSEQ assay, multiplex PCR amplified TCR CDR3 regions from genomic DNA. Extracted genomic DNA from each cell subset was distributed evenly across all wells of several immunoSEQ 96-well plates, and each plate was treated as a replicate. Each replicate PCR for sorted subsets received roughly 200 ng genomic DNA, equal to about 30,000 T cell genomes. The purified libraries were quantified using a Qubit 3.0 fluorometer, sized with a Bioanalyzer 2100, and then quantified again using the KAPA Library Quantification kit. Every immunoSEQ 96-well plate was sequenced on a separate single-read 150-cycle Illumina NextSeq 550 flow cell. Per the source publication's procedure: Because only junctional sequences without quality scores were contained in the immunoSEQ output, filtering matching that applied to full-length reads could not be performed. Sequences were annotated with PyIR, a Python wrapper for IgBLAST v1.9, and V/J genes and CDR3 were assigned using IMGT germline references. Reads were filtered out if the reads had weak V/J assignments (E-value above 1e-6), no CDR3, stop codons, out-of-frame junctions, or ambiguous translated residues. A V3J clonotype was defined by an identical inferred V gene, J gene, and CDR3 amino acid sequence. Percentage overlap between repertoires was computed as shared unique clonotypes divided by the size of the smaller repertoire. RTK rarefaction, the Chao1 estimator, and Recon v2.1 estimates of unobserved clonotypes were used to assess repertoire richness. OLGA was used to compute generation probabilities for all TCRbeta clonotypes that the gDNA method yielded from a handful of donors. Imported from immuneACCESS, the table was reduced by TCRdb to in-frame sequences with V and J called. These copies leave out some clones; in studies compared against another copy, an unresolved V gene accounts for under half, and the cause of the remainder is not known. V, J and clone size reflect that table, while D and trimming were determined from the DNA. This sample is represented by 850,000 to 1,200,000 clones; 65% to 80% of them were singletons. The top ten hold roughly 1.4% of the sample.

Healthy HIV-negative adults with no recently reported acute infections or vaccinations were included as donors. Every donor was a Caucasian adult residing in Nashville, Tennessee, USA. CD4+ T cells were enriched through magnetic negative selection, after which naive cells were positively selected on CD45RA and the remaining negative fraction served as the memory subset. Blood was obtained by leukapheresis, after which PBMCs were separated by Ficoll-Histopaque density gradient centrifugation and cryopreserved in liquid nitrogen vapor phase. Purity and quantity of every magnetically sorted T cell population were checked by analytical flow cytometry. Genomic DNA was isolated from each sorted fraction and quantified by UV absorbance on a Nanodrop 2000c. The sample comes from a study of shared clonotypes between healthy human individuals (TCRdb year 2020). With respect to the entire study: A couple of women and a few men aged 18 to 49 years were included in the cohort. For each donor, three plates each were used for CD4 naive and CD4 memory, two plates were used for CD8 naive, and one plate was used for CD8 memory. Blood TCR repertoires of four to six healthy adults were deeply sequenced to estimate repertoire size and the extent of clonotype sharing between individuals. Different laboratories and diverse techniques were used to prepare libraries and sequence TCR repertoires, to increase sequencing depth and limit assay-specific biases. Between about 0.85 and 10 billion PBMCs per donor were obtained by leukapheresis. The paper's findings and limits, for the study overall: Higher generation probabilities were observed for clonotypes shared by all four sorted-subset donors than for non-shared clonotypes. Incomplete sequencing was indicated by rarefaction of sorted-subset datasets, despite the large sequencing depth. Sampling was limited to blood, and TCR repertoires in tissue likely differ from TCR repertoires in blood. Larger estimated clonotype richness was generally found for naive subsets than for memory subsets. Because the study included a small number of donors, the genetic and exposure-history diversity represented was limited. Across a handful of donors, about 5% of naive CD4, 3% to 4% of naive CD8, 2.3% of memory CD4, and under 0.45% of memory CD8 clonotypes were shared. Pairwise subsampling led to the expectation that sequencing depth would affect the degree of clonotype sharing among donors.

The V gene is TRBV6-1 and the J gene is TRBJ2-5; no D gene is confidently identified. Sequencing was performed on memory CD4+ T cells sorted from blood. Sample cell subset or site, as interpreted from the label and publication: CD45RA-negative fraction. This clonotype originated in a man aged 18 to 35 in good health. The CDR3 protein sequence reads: CASSEAGIWETQYF. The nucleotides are TGTGCCAGCAGTGAAGCTGGTATTTGGGAGACCCAGTACTTC.